This entry is about one T cell receptor beta chain. The antigen is not known. The sample belongs to a study of blood T cells in healthy people across ages. Donors each provided roughly 9.6 milliliters of peripheral blood. Using a J-beta primer mix together with a sample-barcoded 5' primer, a second PCR was run for roughly 7 to 11 cycles. MiXCR, run by TCRdb on the 5' RACE reads, gives a single entry per CDR3 protein. Among around 1,600,000 distinct CDR3 sequences listed, roughly 43% were seen once. CDR3 length: 21 residues. Germline V CDR1 and CDR2: MGHRA, YSYEKL. Trimming cost V 0 bases and J 2 bases; bases outside gene matches: 12. Findings and caveats of the study: The long-lived group displayed more naive CD4+ cells, plus higher diversity, than the aged donors did. Getting older went along with TCR beta diversity per million T cells dropping roughly linearly.

The J gene is TRBJ2-3, the V gene TRBV4-1, with 15 bases matching TRBD2. The sequenced sample consisted of blood. The sequence was obtained from a woman aged 18-29 years in good health. The CDR3 DNA sequence: TGCGCCAGCAGCCAAGAGAAAGGAGGACTAGCGGGGGGGATACCCACAGATACGCAGTATTTT. It codes for CASSQEKGGLAGGIPTDTQYF.